This TCR beta chain was sequenced for a study of CD8+ T cells in alopecia areata. Study at large: Using the percentage of affected scalp area, treated patients' severity was scored.

Reverse transcribed after extraction, RNA yielded cDNA as the sequencing template. TCRdb keeps only in-frame clones here, not all; method: immunoSEQ multiplex PCR. Here the sample spans approximately 280,000 clones, about three fifths being singletons. General study results and limits: Amid tofacitinib therapy, many expanded lesional clones stayed present in scalp and blood. Scalp clonality, together with expanded CD8+ clones among the top 100, fell significantly with tofacitinib.

Only a few counts were recorded for this clone. Its target is unknown. Treatment described: oral pan-JAK inhibitor, 5-10 mg twice daily. In germline, CDR1 is SQVTM, CDR2 ANQGSEA. The ends were cut back, 6 bases at V and 4 bases at J, with 10 bases in the middle. The CDR3 runs 11 residues. This TCR was recovered from a human donor with alopecia areata. The material sequenced was CD4+ T cells sorted from blood, taken at week 24, from a patient treated with tofacitinib. The V and J genes are TRBV29-1 and TRBJ2-7, with D perhaps TRBD1 (5 bases). This chain's CDR3 is CSVTDSYEQYF. CDR3 coding DNA: TGCAGCGTCACTGACAGTTACGAGCAGTACTTC.